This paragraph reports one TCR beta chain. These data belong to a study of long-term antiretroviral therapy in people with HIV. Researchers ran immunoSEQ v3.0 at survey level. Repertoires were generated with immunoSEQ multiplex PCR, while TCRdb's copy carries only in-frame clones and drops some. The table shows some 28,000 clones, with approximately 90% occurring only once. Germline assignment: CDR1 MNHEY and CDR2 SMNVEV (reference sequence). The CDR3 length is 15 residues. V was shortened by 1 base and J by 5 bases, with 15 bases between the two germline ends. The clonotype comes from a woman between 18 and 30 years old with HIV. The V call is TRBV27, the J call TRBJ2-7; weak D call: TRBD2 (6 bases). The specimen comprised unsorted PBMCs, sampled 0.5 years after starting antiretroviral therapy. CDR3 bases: TGTGCCAGCAGTTTATTGTCGGGGGTTGGAAACGAGCAGTACTTC. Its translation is CASSLLSGVGNEQYF.